These 12 T cell receptor beta chains were all obtained from the same sample, sequenced in a study of regulatory and conventional T cells in RAG deficiency. The sorted conventional CD4+ T cells were CD25-low and CD127-high, with genomic DNA sequenced. Using immunoSEQ multiplex PCR, the repertoire was profiled, and TCRdb retains in-frame clones only, with some absent. This sample has 20,000 to 25,000 clones, with approximately 95% found just once. The same data also contributed to another study, on regulatory T cells. That publication notes: Amplification used 52 TRBV primers and 13 TRBJ primers.

Sequenced material: CD25- CD4+ T cells sorted from blood. The receptors were sampled from a human donor in good health.

This clone was found once. This rearrangement joins TRBV6-1 to TRBJ2-2, with TRBD1 identical over 8 bases. The CDR3 covers 14 residues. Trimming at V came to 5 bases and at J to 3 bases, leaving 2 bases not matched to a gene. Germline V gives CDR1 MNHNS, CDR2 SASEGT. The CDR3 DNA is TGTGCCAGCAGTACGACAGGGGACACCGGGGAGCTGTTTTTT. It is translated as CASSTTGDTGELFF.

V gene TRBV19 combines with J gene TRBJ1-1; D remains ambiguous. Trimming took off 7 bases at V and 1 base at J, with 16 bases between the two ends. This CDR3 has 15 amino acids. Germline V lookup: CDR1 LNHDA, CDR2 SQIVND (reference sequence). The CDR3 sequence: CASTLVGVRNTEAFF. The CDR3 coding sequence is TGTGCCAGTACCCTCGTCGGGGTTAGGAACACTGAAGCTTTCTTT.

J is TRBJ1-6 and V is TRBV15; no firm D call. In germline, CDR1 is LNHNV, CDR2 YYDKDF (reference sequence). Trimming left V 1 base short and J 8 bases short, with 12 bases between. This CDR3 contains 15 residues. The CDR3 coding sequence is TGTGCCACCAGCAGAGTCCGGGTGAGGGATTCACCCCTCCACTTT. It codes for CATSRVRVRDSPLHF.

The V and J genes are TRBV5-1 and TRBJ2-2, with D possibly TRBD2 on 5 matching bases. The germline CDR1 and CDR2 sequences are SGHRS and YFSETQ. This CDR3 comprises 16 residues. Trimming removed 0 bases from V and 2 bases from J, with 11 bases in between. The CDR3 DNA reads as TGCGCCAGCAGCTTGGAACCCGGGGAAAACACCGGGGAGCTGTTTTTT. It yields the protein CASSLEPGENTGELFF.

The V call is TRBV7-2, the J call TRBJ2-1, with a weak D call TRBD1 (7 bases). V lost 4 bases to trimming and J lost 7 bases, with 14 bases between them. CDR1 is SGHTA, CDR2 FQGNSA, per germline. This CDR3 is built from 14 residues. In nucleotides, the CDR3 is TGTGCCAGCAGCTACCAGGGGGGAGCGAATGAGCAGTTCTTC. It translates to CASSYQGGANEQFF. The complete variable domain, with remaining parts taken from reference TRBV7-2 and TRBJ2-1, reads GAGVSQSPSNKVTEKGKDVELRCDPISGHTALYWYRQSLGQGLEFLIYFQGNSAPDKSGLPSDRFSAERTGGSVSTLTIQRTQQEDSAVYLCASSYQGGANEQFFGPGTRLTVL.

The chain joins TRBV27 to TRBJ2-1; D gene uncertain. Germline V gene data show CDR1 as MNHEY and CDR2 as SMNVEV (reference sequence). This CDR3 has 11 residues. The V end lost 6 bases, the J end lost 9 bases, and 9 bases lay between the germline ends. As DNA, the CDR3 is TGTGCCAGCAGCCTCAGTTCTGAGCAGTTCTTC. Protein product: CASSLSSEQFF.

The rearrangement links TRBV30 to TRBJ2-7; 8 nucleotides align to TRBD1. Germline values: CDR1 GTSNPN, CDR2 SVGIG (reference sequence). The CDR3 has 12 amino acids. The ends lost 3 bases at V and 6 bases at J; junction bases unmatched: 4. The CDR3 nucleotides are TGTGCCTGGAGCACAGGGGGTGGCGAGCAGTACTTC. Encoded protein: CAWSTGGGEQYF.

The J gene is TRBJ1-5, the V gene TRBV15; D might be TRBD1 (5 bases). Trimming removed 3 bases from V and 6 bases from J, with 12 bases in between. Germline V gene data show CDR1 as LNHNV and CDR2 as YYDKDF (reference sequence). The CDR3 extends over 14 amino acids. The DNA of the CDR3 is TGTGCCACCAGCAGCCAGGGAGGCGGTCAGCCCCAGCATTTT. Residues: CATSSQGGGQPQHF.

This chain connects TRBV30 to TRBJ1-5, with a tentative D call TRBD1 (5 bases). Germline loops: CDR1 GTSNPN, CDR2 SVGIG (reference sequence). The CDR3 loop spans 14 amino acids. Deletions cut 0 bases from V and 7 bases from J, with 13 bases between. The CDR3: CAWSVEGLGQPQHF. The CDR3 DNA is TGTGCCTGGAGTGTAGAGGGACTTGGGCAGCCCCAGCATTTT. The variable domain in full, with the rest retrieved from reference TRBV30 and TRBJ1-5, is SQTIHQWPATLVQPVGSPLSLECTVEGTSNPNLYWYRQAAGRGLQLLFYSVGIGQISSEVPQNLSASRPQDRQFILSSKKLLLSDSGFYLCAWSVEGLGQPQHFGDGTRLSIL.

The V call is TRBV30, the J call TRBJ2-5; D is unclear. The V gene lost 0 bases and the J gene lost 5 bases, with 4 bases spanning the gap. Per germline, CDR1 GTSNPN and CDR2 SVGIG (reference sequence). The CDR3 totals 11 residues. CDR3 DNA sequence: TGTGCCTGGAGTGTAGCGGAGACCCAGTACTTC. Translated: CAWSVAETQYF.

This chain joins TRBV10-3 and TRBJ2-1, with 7 bases matching TRBD1. From germline, CDR1 is ENHRY and CDR2 SYGVKD. The V gene end was trimmed by 8 bases and the J gene end by 10 bases; junction bases not matched to a gene: 5. The CDR3 consists of 11 residues. The CDR3: CAIFRDREQFF. CDR3 bases: TGTGCCATCTTCCGGGACAGAGAGCAGTTCTTC.

This chain links TRBV18 with TRBJ2-1, with 7 nucleotides matching TRBD1. This CDR3 has 20 residues. Germline values: CDR1 KGHSH, CDR2 LQKENI. Germline trimming cut 2 bases from V and 5 bases from J; bases unmatched to any gene: 21. The chain's CDR3 is CASSPVAQGVMLPGDNEQFF. DNA of the CDR3: TGTGCCAGCTCACCAGTAGCGCAGGGGGTCATGCTCCCCGGTGACAATGAGCAGTTCTTC.